This T cell receptor (beta chain) was identified during a study of blood T cell repertoires in COVID-19. Study context: Donors in the United States, Italy and Spain gave samples during acute or convalescent COVID-19. PBMCs, B-cell-depleted T cells, or T cells provided the cDNA or gDNA that made up the material.

Germline values: CDR1 SGHDN, CDR2 FVKESK. The CDR3 runs 14 residues. V gave up 1 base and J gave up 4 bases, with 10 bases separating them. The authors' processing: Reference gene primer amplification in the assay estimated nucleated cell counts. Produced via immunoSEQ multiplex PCR; TCRdb's table is partial and in-frame only. Clone size and the V and J calls come from that table; the DNA yielded D and trimming. The data show some 130,000 clones, 84% seen once. Input material: peripheral blood. The source is a woman in her twenties or thirties who had recovered from COVID-19. The V and J genes are TRBV14 and TRBJ1-2; no reliable D call. The CDR3 protein is CASSQVAGGYGYTF. The CDR3 DNA reads as TGTGCCAGCAGCCAAGTTGCAGGAGGCTATGGCTACACCTTC.